These 21 T cell receptor beta chains were all obtained from the same sample, sequenced in a study of T cell responses to AZD1222 COVID-19 vaccine (dated by TCRdb to the early 2020s). The sample's time point, from its label and the paper: baseline before first vaccination. The library was generated by the immunoSEQ multiplex PCR assay. Entries here come from immuneACCESS through TCRdb and include only in-frame sequences with V and J called. Some clones fail to appear in such tables; in the studies checked, an unresolved V gene covers under half of the shortfall, and the cause of the remainder is unknown. Present in this sample are 130,000 to 150,000 clones, roughly nine tenths of which were seen just once. The top ten hold about 1.5% of the sample. The source material was peripheral blood, sampled on day 0 of AZD1222 vaccination. The receptors stem from an adult in good health.

V usage is TRBV9 and J usage is TRBJ2-3; the match to TRBD2 covers 8 bases. The CDR3 has 17 residues. Germline values: CDR1 SGDLS, CDR2 YYNGEE. The trim removed 0 bases at V and 2 bases at J, leaving 8 bases unmatched. Here the CDR3 DNA reads TGTGCCAGCAGCGTAGGAAGAGTAGCGGGGTCCACAGATACGCAGTATTTT. Encoded protein: CASSVGRVAGSTDTQYF. Filled out from reference TRBV9 and TRBJ2-3, the complete variable domain reads DSGVTQTPKHLITATGQRVTLRCSPRSGDLSVYWYQQSLDQGLQFLIQYYNGEERAKGNILERFSAQQFPDLHSELNLSSLELGDSALYFCASSVGRVAGSTDTQYFGPGTRLTVL.

This rearrangement joins TRBV3-1 (or the pseudogene TRBV3-2) to TRBJ1-2; no firm D call. Germline CDR1 and CDR2: LGHDT and YNNKEL (reference sequence). This CDR3 contains 11 residues. Trimming removed 4 bases at V and 6 bases at J, with 6 bases between. The DNA of the CDR3 is TGTGCCAGCAGCCTGGGAAATGGCTACACCTTC. Protein product: CASSLGNGYTF.

The genes are TRBV5-1 and TRBJ1-1; the D gene is possibly TRBD1 (6 bases). The CDR3 has 13 amino acids. Trimming stripped 5 bases from V and 0 bases from J, with 8 bases between. Germline CDR1 is SGHRS and CDR2 is YFSETQ. CDR3 amino acids: CASRGQLNTEAFF. The CDR3 nucleotides read TGCGCCAGCAGGGGACAACTGAACACTGAAGCTTTCTTT.

CDR3 in amino acids: CASSYSTGLTGELFF. CDR3 DNA sequence: TGTGCCAGCAGTTACTCGACAGGGCTCACCGGGGAGCTGTTTTTT. The chain employs TRBV6-2 or TRBV6-3 and TRBJ2-2; the match to TRBD1 covers 7 bases. The CDR3 runs 15 residues. Per germline, CDR1 MNHEY and CDR2 SVGEGT. With V trimmed by 0 bases and J by 4 bases, 2 bases remained unmatched.

The J gene is TRBJ2-1, the V gene TRBV11-2; a possible D gene is TRBD2 (5 bases). The germline V gene encodes CDR1 SGHAT and CDR2 FQNNGV. The V and J ends lost 6 bases and 3 bases respectively, with 9 bases between them. The CDR3 is 13 residues long. In DNA, the CDR3 is TGTGCCAGCAGTAGGACTGACTACAATGAGCAGTTCTTC. Its protein product is CASSRTDYNEQFF.

The CDR3 nucleotides read TGTGCCAGCAGTTACCCTCCACGGAACACTGAAGCTTTCTTT. It codes for CASSYPPRNTEAFF. The chain joins TRBV6-2 or TRBV6-3 to TRBJ1-1, with D unresolved. The germline V gene encodes CDR1 MNHEY and CDR2 SVGEGT. This CDR3 is 14 amino acids long. The germline V and J ends were trimmed by 2 bases and 1 base, with 8 bases remaining between them.

This chain joins TRBV12-3 or TRBV12-4 and TRBJ2-7; TRBD1 agrees at 9 bases. The CDR3 consists of 13 residues. V was clipped by 5 bases and J by 2 bases; unmatched bases: 1. The CDR3 is CASSRDRAYEQYF. In nucleotides, the CDR3 is TGTGCCAGCAGTAGGGACAGGGCCTACGAGCAGTACTTC.

The chain links TRBV29-1 to TRBJ1-2, with D possibly matching TRBD1 (6 bases). Germline lookup yields CDR1 SQVTM and CDR2 ANQGSEA. V was clipped by 4 bases and J by 1 base, with 7 bases between them. The CDR3 covers 12 residues. Here the CDR3 reads CSVGTVNYGYTF. The CDR3 DNA reads as TGCAGCGTTGGGACAGTTAACTATGGCTACACCTTC.

V and J are TRBV5-3 and TRBJ1-4; 9 bases are shared with TRBD1. TRBV5-3 is an ORF; its function is uncertain. This CDR3 spans 18 amino acids. The junction had 10 bases not matched to a gene; V was cut back by 1 base and J by 3 bases. CDR3 DNA sequence: TGTGCCAGAAGCTTGATCGGGACAGGGTATCGTCCTAATGAAAAACTGTTTTTT. Translating it yields CARSLIGTGYRPNEKLFF.

This rearrangement joins TRBV28 to TRBJ2-1, with TRBD1 identical over 7 bases. Germline values: CDR1 MDHEN, CDR2 SYDVKM. Trimming cost V 5 bases and J 7 bases; bases outside gene matches: 11. The CDR3 is 15 residues long. This CDR3 is CASSRRQGVANEQFF. Here the CDR3 DNA reads TGTGCCAGCAGTCGACGACAGGGAGTAGCAAATGAGCAGTTCTTC.

The J gene is TRBJ2-6, the V gene TRBV4-3; D is ambiguous. The CDR3 consists of 16 residues. Germline CDR1 and CDR2: LGHNA and YSLEER. Between the trimmed V and J ends, which lost 0 bases and 0 bases, there was a span of 6 bases. CDR3 nucleotide sequence: TGCGCCAGCAGCCAAGAAATAGGCTCTGGGGCCAACGTCCTGACTTTC. This sequence encodes CASSQEIGSGANVLTF.

The chain carries TRBV28 and TRBJ2-3, with TRBD2 matching 9 bases. The germline V gene has CDR1 MDHEN and CDR2 SYDVKM. CDR3 size: 14 residues. V trimming: 6 bases; J trimming: 5 bases; junction bases outside the gene matches: 6. The CDR3 coding sequence is TGTGCCAGCAGCGGACTAGCGCTACGAGATACGCAGTATTTT. Amino acids: CASSGLALRDTQYF.

V and J are TRBV6-6 and TRBJ1-4; 7 bases align to TRBD1. Germline assignment: CDR1 MNHNY and CDR2 SVGAGI (reference sequence). The CDR3 loop spans 17 amino acids. V lost 6 bases, J lost 5 bases, and 15 bases stayed unmatched. CDR3 nucleotide sequence: TGTGCCAGCAGCCGATCGACAGGGAGGGTGGGGAATGAAAAACTGTTTTTT. Translation gives CASSRSTGRVGNEKLFF.

V and J are TRBV11-3 and TRBJ2-1; D unresolved. The CDR3 totals 16 residues. The germline V gene encodes CDR1 SGHNT and CDR2 YENEEA. V was cut by 3 bases and J by 4 bases, with 16 bases left in between. The chain's CDR3 is CASSLGGKRGYNEQFF. CDR3 nucleotides: TGTGCCAGCAGCTTGGGTGGCAAGAGAGGATACAATGAGCAGTTCTTC.

This clone was seen a handful of times. The rearrangement joins TRBV30 to TRBJ1-5, with D unclear. The CDR3 sequence is 15 residues long. The germline CDR1 and CDR2 sequences are GTSNPN and SVGIG (reference sequence). V lost 4 bases and J lost 0, with 13 bases in between. In DNA, the CDR3 is TGTGCCTGGAACTCTGGGATCCATAGCAATCAGCCCCAGCATTTT. Protein: CAWNSGIHSNQPQHF.

The chain has TRBV18 and TRBJ2-1; D gene uncertain. V was clipped by 5 bases and J by 7 bases, with 9 bases between them. CDR3 length: 12 residues. Germline values: CDR1 KGHSH, CDR2 LQKENI. The CDR3: CASSALKNEQFF. In DNA form, the CDR3 reads TGTGCCAGCTCAGCTCTTAAGAATGAGCAGTTCTTC.

V gene TRBV4-3 combines with J gene TRBJ1-5; no definite D call. CDR3 size: 16 residues. Trimming took off 3 bases at V and 4 bases at J, with 16 bases between the two ends. The germline V gene has CDR1 LGHNA and CDR2 YSLEER. The CDR3 loop is CASSQAAGAKNQPQHF. The CDR3 bases are TGCGCCAGCAGCCAGGCTGCGGGTGCTAAAAATCAGCCCCAGCATTTT.

The chain couples TRBV19 to TRBJ1-1; 10 nucleotides agree with TRBD1. The V gene end was trimmed by 4 bases and the J gene end by 4 bases; junction bases not matched to a gene: 3. The CDR3 covers 14 residues. Germline V gene data show CDR1 as LNHDA and CDR2 as SQIVND (reference sequence). The CDR3 DNA follows: TGTGCCAGTAGTAGGACAGGGGGGTTCACTGAAGCTTTCTTT. Residues: CASSRTGGFTEAFF.

This chain joins TRBV11-3 and TRBJ1-1; the match to TRBD1 covers 7 bases. This CDR3 is built from 14 residues. V lost 4 bases, J lost 0 bases, and 2 bases stayed unmatched. CDR1 and CDR2 (germline): SGHNT, YENEEA. This CDR3 is CASSSQGLNTEAFF. The DNA for the CDR3 is TGTGCCAGCAGCTCACAGGGGCTGAACACTGAAGCTTTCTTT.

The genes are TRBV25-1 and TRBJ2-3; TRBD1 matches 7 bases. Germline V gene lookup returns CDR1 MGHDK and CDR2 SYGVNS. The CDR3 length is 14 residues. V shed 6 bases and J 5 bases; nucleotides not matched to a gene: 8. The CDR3 sequence: CASSLFGTEDTQYF. DNA of the CDR3: TGTGCCAGCAGCTTATTCGGGACAGAAGATACGCAGTATTTT. Filled out from reference TRBV25-1 and TRBJ2-3, the complete variable domain reads EADIYQTPRYLVIGTGKKITLECSQTMGHDKMYWYQQDPGMELHLIHYSYGVNSTEKGDLSSESTVSRIRTEHFPLTLESARPSHTSQYLCASSLFGTEDTQYFGPGTRLTVL.

This chain joins TRBV29-1 and TRBJ2-4; 8 bases are a match to TRBD1. V was clipped by 4 bases and J by 10 bases; unmatched bases: 9. Germline values: CDR1 SQVTM, CDR2 ANQGSEA. CDR3 size: 13 residues. The CDR3 sequence is CSVVSGGGMIQYF. CDR3 sequence (DNA): TGCAGCGTTGTATCAGGGGGCGGGATGATTCAGTACTTC. The full variable domain, with the rest looked up from reference TRBV29-1 and TRBJ2-4, is SAVISQKPSRDICQRGTSLTIQCQVDSQVTMMFWYRQQPGQSLTLIATANQGSEATYESGFVIDKFPISRPNLTFSTLTVSNMSPEDSSIYLCSVVSGGGMIQYFGAGTRLSVL.